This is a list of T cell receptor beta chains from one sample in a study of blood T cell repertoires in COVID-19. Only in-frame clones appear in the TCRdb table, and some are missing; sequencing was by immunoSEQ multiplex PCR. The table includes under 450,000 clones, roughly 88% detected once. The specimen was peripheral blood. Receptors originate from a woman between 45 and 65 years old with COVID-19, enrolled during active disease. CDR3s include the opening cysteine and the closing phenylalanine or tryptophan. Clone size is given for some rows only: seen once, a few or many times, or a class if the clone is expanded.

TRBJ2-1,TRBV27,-,CASSLSSGGANEQFF
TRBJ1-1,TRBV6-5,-,CASSLTGNTEAFF
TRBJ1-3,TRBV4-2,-,CASSQESQDYSGNTIYF
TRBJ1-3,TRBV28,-,CASSLSGNTIYF
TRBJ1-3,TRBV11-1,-,CASSPRTATSGNTIYF
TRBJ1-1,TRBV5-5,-,CASSPGSPNTEAFF
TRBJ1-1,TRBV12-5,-,CASGLLGFRGPMNTEAFF
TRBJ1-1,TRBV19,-,CASALGAGGPLLSNTEAFF
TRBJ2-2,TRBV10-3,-,CATLRGRDTGELFF
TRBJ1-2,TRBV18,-,CASSPGQGDYGYTF
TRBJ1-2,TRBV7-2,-,CASSLSGNTNYGYTF
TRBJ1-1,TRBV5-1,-,CASSLSGPNTEAFF
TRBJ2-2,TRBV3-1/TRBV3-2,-,CASSQTWALPGELFF
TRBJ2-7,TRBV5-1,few,CASSSQGYEQYF
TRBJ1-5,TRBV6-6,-,CASSFKGQTSNQPQHF
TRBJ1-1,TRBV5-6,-,CASNHRSHTEAFF
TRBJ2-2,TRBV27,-,CASSLYSTGELFF
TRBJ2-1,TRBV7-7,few,CASSRGQGFYNEQFF
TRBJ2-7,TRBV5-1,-,CASSTMTGAYEQYF
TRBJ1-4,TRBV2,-,CASSRRQGGEKLFF
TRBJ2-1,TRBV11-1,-,CASSPAGIAGDNEQFF
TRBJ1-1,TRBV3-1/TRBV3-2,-,CASSQPGGNTEAFF
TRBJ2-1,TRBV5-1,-,CASSTLAGGDEQFF
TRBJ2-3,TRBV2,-,CASSLQSDTQYF
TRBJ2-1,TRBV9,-,CASSAGRALNEQFF